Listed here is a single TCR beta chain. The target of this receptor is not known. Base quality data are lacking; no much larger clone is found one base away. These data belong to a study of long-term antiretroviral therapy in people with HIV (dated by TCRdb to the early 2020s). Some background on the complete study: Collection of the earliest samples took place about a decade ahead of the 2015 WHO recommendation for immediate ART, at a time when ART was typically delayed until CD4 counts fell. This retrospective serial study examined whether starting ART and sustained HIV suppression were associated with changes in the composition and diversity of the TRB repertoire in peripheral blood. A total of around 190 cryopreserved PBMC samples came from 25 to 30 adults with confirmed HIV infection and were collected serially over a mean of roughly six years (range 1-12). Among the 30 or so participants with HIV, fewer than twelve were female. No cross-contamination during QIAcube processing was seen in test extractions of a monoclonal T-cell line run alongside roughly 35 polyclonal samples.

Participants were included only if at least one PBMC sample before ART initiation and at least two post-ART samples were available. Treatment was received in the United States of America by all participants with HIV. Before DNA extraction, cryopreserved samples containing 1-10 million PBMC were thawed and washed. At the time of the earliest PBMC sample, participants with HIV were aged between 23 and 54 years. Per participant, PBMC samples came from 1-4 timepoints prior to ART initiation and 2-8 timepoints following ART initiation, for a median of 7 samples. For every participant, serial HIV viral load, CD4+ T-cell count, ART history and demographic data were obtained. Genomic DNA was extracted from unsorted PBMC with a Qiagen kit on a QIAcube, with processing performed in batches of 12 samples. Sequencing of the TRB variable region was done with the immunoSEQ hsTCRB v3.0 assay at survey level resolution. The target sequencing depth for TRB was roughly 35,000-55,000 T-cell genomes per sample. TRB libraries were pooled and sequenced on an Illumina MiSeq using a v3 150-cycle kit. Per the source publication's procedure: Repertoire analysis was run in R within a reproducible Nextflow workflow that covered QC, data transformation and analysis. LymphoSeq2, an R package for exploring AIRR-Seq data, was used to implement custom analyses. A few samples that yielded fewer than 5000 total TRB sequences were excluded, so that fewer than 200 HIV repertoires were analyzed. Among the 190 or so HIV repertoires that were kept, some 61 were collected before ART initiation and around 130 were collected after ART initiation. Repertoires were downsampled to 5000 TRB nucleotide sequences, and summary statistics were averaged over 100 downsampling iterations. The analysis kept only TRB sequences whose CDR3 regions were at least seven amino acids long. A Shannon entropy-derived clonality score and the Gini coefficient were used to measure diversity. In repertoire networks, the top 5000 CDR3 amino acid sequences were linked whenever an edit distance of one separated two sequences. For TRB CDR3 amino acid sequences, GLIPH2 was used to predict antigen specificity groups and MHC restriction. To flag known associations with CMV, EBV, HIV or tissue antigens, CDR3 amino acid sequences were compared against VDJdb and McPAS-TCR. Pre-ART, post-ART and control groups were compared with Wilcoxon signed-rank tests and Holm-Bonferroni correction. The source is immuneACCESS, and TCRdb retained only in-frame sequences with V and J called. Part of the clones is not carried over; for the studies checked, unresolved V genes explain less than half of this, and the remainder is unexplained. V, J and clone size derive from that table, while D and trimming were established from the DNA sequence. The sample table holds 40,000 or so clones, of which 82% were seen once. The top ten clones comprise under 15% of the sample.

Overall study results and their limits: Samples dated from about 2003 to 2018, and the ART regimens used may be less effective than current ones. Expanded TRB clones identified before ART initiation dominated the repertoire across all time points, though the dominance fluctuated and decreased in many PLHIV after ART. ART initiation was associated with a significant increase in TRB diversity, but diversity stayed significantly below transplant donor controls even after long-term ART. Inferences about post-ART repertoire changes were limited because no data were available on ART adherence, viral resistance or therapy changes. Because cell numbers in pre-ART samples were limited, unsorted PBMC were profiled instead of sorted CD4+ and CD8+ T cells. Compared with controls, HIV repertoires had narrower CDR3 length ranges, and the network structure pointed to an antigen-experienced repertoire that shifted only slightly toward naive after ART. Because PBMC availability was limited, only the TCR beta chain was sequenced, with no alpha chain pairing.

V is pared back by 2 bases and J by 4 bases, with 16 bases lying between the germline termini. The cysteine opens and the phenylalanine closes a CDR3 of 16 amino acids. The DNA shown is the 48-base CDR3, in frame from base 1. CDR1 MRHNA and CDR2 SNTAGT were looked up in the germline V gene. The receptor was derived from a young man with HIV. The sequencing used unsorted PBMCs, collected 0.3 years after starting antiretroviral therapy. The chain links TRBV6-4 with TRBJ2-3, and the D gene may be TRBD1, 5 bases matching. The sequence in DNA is TGTGCCAGCAGTGACCGGTGGGCAGGGTCGGCAGATACGCAGTATTTT. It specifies CASSDRWAGSADTQYF.